A selection of T cell receptor beta chains follows, all from one sample in a study of PD-L1 blockade in urothelial cancer. Assay used: immunoSEQ multiplex PCR; TCRdb lists only in-frame clones, some missing. Among approximately 110,000 clones, over 75% were seen once, and the ten largest hold 2.4%. The sequenced sample was PBMCs, obtained around atezolizumab (anti-PD-L1) treatment. These receptor sequences come from a man aged 45-65 years with urothelial cancer. Both conserved end residues are part of each CDR3. D genes are given only for firm matches. Size values are once, few and many counts, or a class for expanded clones, and some rows have none.

j_call v_call clone_size cdr3_length d_call cdr3_aa cdr3_nt
TRBJ2-2 TRBV7-8 . 20 TRBD2 CASSFPWSSGRVSNTGELFF TGTGCCAGCAGCTTTCCCTGGTCTAGCGGGAGGGTTTCAAACACCGGGGAGCTGTTTTTT
TRBJ2-7 TRBV4-2 . 17 TRBD2 CASSHDPTSGSSYEQYF TGTGCCAGCAGCCACGACCCGACTAGCGGGAGCTCCTACGAGCAGTACTTC
TRBJ1-1 TRBV11-3 . 14 . CASSQAGPNTEAFF TGTGCCAGCAGTCAGGCAGGTCCGAACACTGAAGCTTTCTTT
TRBJ2-2 TRBV19 . 16 TRBD1 CASSIRGQGSTGELFF TGTGCCAGTAGTATAAGGGGACAGGGATCCACCGGGGAGCTGTTTTTT
TRBJ2-2 TRBV15 . 15 TRBD1 CATSSQGVNTGELFF TGTGCCACCAGCAGTCAGGGGGTTAACACCGGGGAGCTGTTTTTT
TRBJ2-1 TRBV18 . 18 TRBD2 CASSPLRLAGGRASEQFF TGTGCCAGCTCACCACTTCGACTAGCGGGAGGGCGGGCTTCTGAGCAGTTCTTC
TRBJ2-1 TRBV6-5 . 13 TRBD2 CATGGGTRNEQFF TGTGCCACCGGGGGGGGAACACGAAATGAGCAGTTCTTC
TRBJ2-1 TRBV13 . 15 TRBD2 CASSLSGSSYNEQFF TGTGCCAGCAGCCTTAGCGGGAGCTCCTACAATGAGCAGTTCTTC
TRBJ2-1 TRBV6-1 . 15 TRBD2 CASSETGLAGNEQFF TGTGCCAGCAGTGAAACGGGACTAGCGGGAAATGAGCAGTTCTTC
TRBJ2-7 TRBV7-9 . 15 TRBD2 CASSLEVAGEGEQYF TGTGCCAGCAGCTTAGAGGTAGCGGGAGAGGGCGAGCAGTACTTC
TRBJ2-3 TRBV28 . 15 TRBD1 CASKVGTGYADTQYF TGTGCCAGCAAAGTAGGGACAGGGTACGCAGATACGCAGTATTTT
TRBJ2-7 TRBV30 . 14 . CAWSVATGNYEQYF TGTGCCTGGAGTGTAGCCACAGGGAACTACGAGCAGTACTTC
TRBJ2-5 TRBV19 . 15 . CASSQEGRSVETQYF TGTGCCAGTAGTCAAGAGGGTCGTTCGGTTGAGACCCAGTACTTC
TRBJ2-3 TRBV27 once 14 . CASSRRGGTDTQYF TGTGCCAGCAGTCGGCGAGGGGGAACAGATACGCAGTATTTT
TRBJ1-5 TRBV6-1 . 13 . CASSLNQGQPQHF TGTGCCAGCTCCTTAAATCAGGGCCAGCCCCAGCATTTT
TRBJ1-4 TRBV15 . 16 TRBD1 CATMGDRGVRGEKLFF TGTGCCACCATGGGGGACAGGGGGGTAAGAGGTGAAAAACTGTTTTTT
TRBJ1-4 TRBV30 . 15 . CACPGVTGFRQKLFF TGTGCCTGTCCCGGGGTGACAGGTTTCCGCCAAAAACTGTTTTTT
TRBJ1-2 TRBV20-1 . 11 . CSARTGGGYTF TGCAGTGCTCGGACGGGGGGAGGCTACACCTTC
TRBJ1-2 TRBV5-1 few 12 . CASSFEARGYTF TGCGCCAGCAGCTTTGAGGCTCGTGGCTACACCTTC
TRBJ2-5 TRBV18 once 12 . CASSPTAETQYF TGTGCCAGCTCACCCACCGCGGAGACCCAGTACTTC
TRBJ1-1 TRBV7-3 . 11 . CASSPTGQALF TGTGCCAGCAGTCCTACCGGTCAGGCGCTATTT
TRBJ2-2 TRBV18 . 16 TRBD1 CASSLTGDPNTGELFF TGTGCCAGCTCACTTACAGGGGATCCCAACACCGGGGAGCTGTTTTTT
TRBJ1-3 TRBV6-1 . 14 . CASRPGSAGNTIYF TGTGCCAGCAGGCCCGGGTCTGCTGGAAACACCATATATTTT
TRBJ2-2 TRBV9 . 14 . CASSVSHGPGELFF TGTGCCAGCAGCGTATCCCACGGTCCCGGGGAGCTGTTTTTT
TRBJ1-1 TRBV18 once 15 TRBD1 CASSRQGALNTEAFF TGTGCCAGCTCACGACAGGGGGCCTTGAACACTGAAGCTTTCTTT
TRBJ1-2 TRBV19 . 15 TRBD1 CASSDPGQSVYGYTF TGTGCCAGTAGTGATCCGGGACAGAGCGTCTATGGCTACACCTTC
TRBJ2-3 TRBV6-1 . 15 TRBD2 CASSEGREFTDTQYF TGTGCCAGCAGTGAGGGGCGGGAGTTTACAGATACGCAGTATTTT
TRBJ2-7 TRBV5-1 . 15 TRBD1 CASSQAQGALYEQYF TGCGCCAGCAGCCAAGCCCAGGGGGCGCTTTACGAGCAGTACTTC
TRBJ2-5 TRBV15 . 14 . CATSRGGVRETQYF TGTGCCACCAGCAGAGGGGGGGTGCGGGAGACCCAGTACTTC